Listed here is a single TCR beta chain. This entry is derived from a study of blood T cell repertoires in COVID-19. About the research overall: The cDNA or gDNA used as material had been derived from T cells, B-cell-depleted T cells, or PBMCs.

Sequencing was performed with immunoSEQ multiplex PCR; in TCRdb, only in-frame clones are kept and a portion is missing. The sample carries under 150,000 clones, 80% recorded once. Germline CDR1 and CDR2: SGHAT and FQNNGV. CDR3 length: 11 amino acids. V gave up 5 bases and J gave up 8 bases, with 9 bases separating them. Input material: peripheral blood. The V and J genes are TRBV11-2 and TRBJ1-1, with D unclear. The TCR was taken from a woman in her forties or fifties with acute or convalescent COVID-19. CDR3 sequence reads: CASSPRVEAFF. Here the CDR3 DNA reads TGTGCCAGCAGCCCGAGGGTAGAAGCTTTCTTT.